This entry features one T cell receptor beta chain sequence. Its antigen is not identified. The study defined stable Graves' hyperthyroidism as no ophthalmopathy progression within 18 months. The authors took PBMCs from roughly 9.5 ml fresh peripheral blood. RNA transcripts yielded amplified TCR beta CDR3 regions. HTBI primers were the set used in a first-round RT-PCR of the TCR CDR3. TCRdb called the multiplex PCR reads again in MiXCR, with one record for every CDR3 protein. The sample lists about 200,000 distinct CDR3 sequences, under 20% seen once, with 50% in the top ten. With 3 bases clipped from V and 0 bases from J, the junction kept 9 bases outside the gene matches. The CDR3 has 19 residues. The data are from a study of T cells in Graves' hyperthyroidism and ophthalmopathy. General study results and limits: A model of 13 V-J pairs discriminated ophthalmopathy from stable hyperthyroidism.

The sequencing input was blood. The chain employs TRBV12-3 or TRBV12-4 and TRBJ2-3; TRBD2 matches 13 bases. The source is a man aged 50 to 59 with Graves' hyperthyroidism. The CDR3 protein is CASSFWTSGSGGSTDTQYF. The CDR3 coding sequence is TGTGCCAGCAGTTTCTGGACTAGCGGGAGCGGAGGGAGCACAGATACGCAGTATTTT.